Listed below are T cell receptor beta chains from one sample, sequenced in a study of Graves' ophthalmopathy and Graves' hyperthyroidism. TCRdb fed the multiplex PCR reads into MiXCR, producing one record per CDR3 protein. The sample holds 200,000 to 250,000 distinct CDR3 sequences, over 25% seen once. Sequenced material: peripheral blood. These receptors all come from a man in his forties or fifties with Graves' ophthalmopathy. Each CDR3 is given with its conserved first and last residue.

TRBV9	TRBJ2-5	CASSVVAGGGETQYF
TRBV12-3/TRBV12-4	TRBJ1-3	CASSFPGNTIYF
TRBV6-1	TRBJ1-3	CASSEIGSGNTIYF
TRBV12-3/TRBV12-4	TRBJ1-2	CASSSGLNYGYTF
TRBV9	TRBJ2-7	CASSVSPTGLAAEQYF
TRBV6-4	TRBJ2-2	CASSELAGDFGELFF
TRBV28	TRBJ2-5	CASSFGAGEETQYF
TRBV28	TRBJ1-5	CGGGGTGRQPQHF
TRBV20-1	TRBJ1-1	CSADDRNTEAFF
TRBV4-1	TRBJ1-2	CASSQGDSLGHDGYTF
TRBV18	TRBJ1-2	CASSPDPEEGYTF
TRBV27	TRBJ2-5	CASSPAGGRGTQYF
TRBV2	TRBJ2-7	CASSENAPLTYEQYF
TRBV7-9	TRBJ2-5	CASRTTSGSTETQYF
TRBV6-1	TRBJ1-6	CASMGTGWTPLHF
TRBV27	TRBJ2-7	CASSSTERPYEQYF
TRBV6-1	TRBJ2-5	CASSKAGGPVRDETQYF
TRBV12-3/TRBV12-4	TRBJ1-1	CASSPTRGWNTEAFF
TRBV6-1	TRBJ1-1	CASVGLMNTEAFF
TRBV20-1	TRBJ2-7	CSARGFGTVRAHEQYF
TRBV7-8	TRBJ1-1	CASSQENALTEAFF
TRBV11-1	TRBJ1-1	CASSLVVGGLNTEAFF
TRBV29-1	TRBJ1-1	CSVRQGMNTEAFF
TRBV19	TRBJ2-7	CASSTPVAGGPYEQYF
TRBV6-1	TRBJ1-3	CASRGRSTSGNTIYF
TRBV19	TRBJ1-1	CASSAQGGVTEAFF
TRBV20-1	TRBJ2-7	CSARDGGQGAGYEQYF
TRBV6-2/TRBV6-3	TRBJ2-2	CASSYYDWTGELFF
TRBV10-3	TRBJ2-3	CAIRGQDDGTQYF
TRBV6-1	TRBJ2-7	CASSPGGPRWEQYF
TRBV12-3/TRBV12-4	TRBJ2-7	CASSFRLAGVSEQYF
TRBV12-3/TRBV12-4	TRBJ1-2	CASSFGSGFGYTF
TRBV27	TRBJ2-5	CASSLGWGGEETQYF
TRBV18	TRBJ1-1	CASSPGAENTEAFF
TRBV2	TRBJ2-7	CASNPGGGQAYEQYF
TRBV25-1	TRBJ1-5	CASSVDSNQPQHF
TRBV15	TRBJ2-7	CATSPGPERHEQYF
TRBV20-1	TRBJ1-1	CSVLNHGTGRNTEAFF
TRBV27	TRBJ2-7	CASTYSGSSYEQYF
TRBV12-3/TRBV12-4	TRBJ1-1	CASSSTTANTEAFF
TRBV28	TRBJ1-1	CASKDPGAGGAFF
TRBV6-2/TRBV6-3	TRBJ2-7	CASSYSQPGLAFLDEQYF
TRBV10-2	TRBJ1-5	CASRWNSNQPQHF
TRBV5-1	TRBJ2-7	CASGPADSTYEQYF
TRBV29-1	TRBJ1-1	CSVTELNTEAFF
TRBV28	TRBJ1-1	CASRLTGGNTEAFF
TRBV28	TRBJ2-7	CATWGDRGNEQYF
TRBV29-1	TRBJ1-5	CSVVIARAGNQPQHF